This T cell receptor (beta chain) was captured by sequencing in a study of regulatory T cells in long-lasting Graves disease. For TCR beta, libraries came from iRepertoire HTBI primers and Arm-PCR of CDR3 regions. TCRdb ran MiXCR on the multiplex PCR reads and lists one entry per CDR3 protein. The sample includes around 450,000 distinct CDR3 sequences, roughly 15% of them seen just once. As regards this clonotype: This sequence may be a read error, since a much larger clone differs from it by one base.

Time point denoted: newly diagnosed GD, antithyroid drugs for less than 3 months. Construction of the TCR library relied on RNA isolated from PBMCs. Patients came through an endocrinology department, and that department was in Xi'an, China. Germline-derived CDR1 and CDR2 are MDHEN and SYDVKM. CDR3 length: 13 amino acids. V gave up 5 bases and J gave up 2 bases, with 7 bases separating them. The sample also formed part of further work on T cells in Graves' hyperthyroidism and ophthalmopathy. That paper states: A first-round RT-PCR of the TCR CDR3 used the HTBI primer set.

The J gene is TRBJ1-5, the V gene TRBV28; unclear D gene. Sequencing used peripheral blood mononuclear cells (PBMCs), obtained at new diagnosis, from a patient treated with antithyroid drugs. The TCR originated in a man aged 40-50 years with Graves disease. Here the CDR3 DNA reads TGTGCCAGCAGTGCCGATGGCAATCAGCCCCAGCATTTT. This sequence encodes CASSADGNQPQHF.